The 15 T cell receptor beta chains presented below share a single source sample, sequenced in a study of T-cell memory formation after mild COVID-19. TCRdb used MiXCR to reprocess the 5' RACE reads, holding one entry per CDR3 protein. In the table there are roughly 200,000 distinct CDR3 sequences, around 19% of which are singletons. The sequenced material came from PBMCs or a T cell subset sorted from them (not recorded which). The receptors were gathered from an adult woman who had mild COVID-19 (a few samples of this study predate the infection). Cell type and time point are not known.

The rearrangement joins TRBV7-2 to TRBJ1-5; no reliable D call. Looked up from germline, CDR1 is SGHTA and CDR2 is FQGNSA. This CDR3 comprises 16 residues. The V gene lost 1 base and the J gene lost 2 bases, with 12 bases spanning the gap. CDR3 sequence (DNA): TGTGCCAGCAGCTTAGAGCCCCCGAGGGGCAATCAGCCCCAGCATTTT. It yields the protein CASSLEPPRGNQPQHF.

This clonotype was seen at least ten times. The rearrangement links TRBV4-1 to TRBJ1-1; 7 bases are a match to TRBD1. Germline V gene lookup returns CDR1 MGHRA and CDR2 YSYEKL. This CDR3 has 15 residues. The trim removed 3 bases at V and 5 bases at J, leaving 9 bases unmatched. The CDR3 here is CASSQRDSDWTEAFF. The CDR3, as DNA: TGCGCCAGCAGCCAGAGGGACAGCGATTGGACTGAAGCTTTCTTT.

The CDR3 here is CASSLTGTNDYEQYF. The CDR3 region has the DNA TGCGCCAGCAGCTTGACGGGGACCAATGACTACGAGCAGTACTTC. The chain carries TRBV5-1 and TRBJ2-7; D might be TRBD1 or TRBD2, each matching 5 bases. Germline CDR1 is SGHRS and CDR2 is YFSETQ. Trimming left V 1 base short and J 3 bases short, with 14 bases between. The CDR3 sequence is 15 residues long.

This clonotype occurred many times. The chain uses TRBV11-1 and TRBJ1-6; D is undetermined. V was pared by 2 bases and J by 8 bases, with 7 bases between. CDR1 SGHAT and CDR2 FQDESV come from the germline V gene (reference sequence). The CDR3 contains 13 residues. CDR3 amino acids: CASSLKIDSPLHF. The CDR3 DNA is TGTGCCAGCAGCTTAAAGATCGATTCACCCCTCCACTTT.

The chain couples TRBV5-1 to TRBJ2-3; 9 bases are shared with TRBD1. This CDR3 region has 15 residues. The trim removed 5 bases at V and 4 bases at J, leaving 8 bases unmatched. Germline lookup yields CDR1 SGHRS and CDR2 YFSETQ. The CDR3 bases are TGCGCCAGCAGACCCGGGACAGGGTCCGCAGATACGCAGTATTTT. Its protein is CASRPGTGSADTQYF.

This clonotype showed up just a few times. The chain recombines TRBV5-1 with TRBJ2-7; 11 bases align to TRBD2. Germline V lookup: CDR1 SGHRS, CDR2 YFSETQ. Unmatched junction bases numbered 5, after V lost 1 base and J lost 2 bases. The CDR3 has 16 residues. CDR3 sequence: CASSLTGTSGTYEQYF. As DNA, the CDR3 is TGCGCCAGCAGCTTGACAGGGACTAGCGGAACCTACGAGCAGTACTTC.

This clonotype was counted a few times. The V gene is TRBV5-4, the J gene TRBJ1-1, with D possibly being TRBD1 (5 bases). CDR1 and CDR2 (germline): SGHNT, YYREEE (reference sequence). The germline V and J ends were trimmed by 4 bases and 2 bases, with 12 bases remaining between them. This CDR3 contains 14 residues. This CDR3 is CASSGGTANTEAFF. The CDR3 DNA sequence: TGTGCCAGCAGCGGAGGGACCGCTAACACTGAAGCTTTCTTT.

The genes are TRBV20-1 and TRBJ2-1, with D perhaps matching TRBD2 (6 bases). CDR3 size: 13 residues. Germline CDR1 and CDR2: DFQATT and SNEGSKA (reference sequence). V was shortened by 6 bases and J by 6 bases, with 15 bases between the two germline ends. CDR3 amino acids: CSAPRAGINEQFF. Written as DNA, the CDR3 is TGCAGTGCACCCAGGGCGGGGATCAATGAGCAGTTCTTC.

This clonotype appeared many times. The V gene is TRBV18, the J gene TRBJ2-7; perhaps D is TRBD1 or TRBD2 (5 bases each). The CDR3 is made up of 18 amino acids. Trimming took off 0 bases at V and 4 bases at J, with 22 bases between the two ends. CDR1 is KGHSH, CDR2 LQKENI, per germline. CDR3 DNA: TGTGCCAGCTCACCACCGGTTAGTCTGGCAGGGACCGAGTACGAGCAGTACTTC. Its protein product is CASSPPVSLAGTEYEQYF.

Only a few counts were recorded for this clonotype. The rearrangement joins TRBV6-5 to TRBJ2-7; TRBD2 matches 13 bases. Germline CDR1 and CDR2: MNHEY and SVGAGI. The CDR3 runs to 16 residues. V lost 2 bases, J lost 4 bases, and 5 bases stayed unmatched. The CDR3 DNA is TGTGCCAGCAGTTACAGGGGACTAGCGGGAATTTACGAGCAGTACTTC. Translating it yields CASSYRGLAGIYEQYF.

The genes are TRBV11-2 and TRBJ2-3, with D possibly TRBD2 on 7 matching bases. The CDR3 is 14 residues long. Germline V gene sequence: CDR1 SGHAT, CDR2 FQNNGV. Trimming left V 7 bases short and J 0 bases short, with 11 bases between. CDR3 region: CASNGGPSTDTQYF. The CDR3 region has the DNA TGTGCCAGCAACGGGGGGCCGAGCACAGATACGCAGTATTTT.

This clonotype showed up just a few times. This chain links TRBV20-1 with TRBJ1-4, with TRBD1 identical over 7 bases. Germline-derived CDR1 and CDR2 are DFQATT and SNEGSKA (reference sequence). The CDR3 spans 14 residues. With 1 base clipped from V and 10 bases from J, the junction kept 9 bases outside the gene matches. The CDR3 DNA reads TGCAGTGCTAGAGGCGAGGACAGGTGGGGAAAACTGTTTTTT. Its protein is CSARGEDRWGKLFF.

The J gene is TRBJ1-1, the V gene TRBV20-1; D is uncertain. The CDR3 totals 15 residues. Trimming left V 0 bases short and J 2 bases short, with 13 bases between. Germline V gives CDR1 DFQATT, CDR2 SNEGSKA (reference sequence). The CDR3, as DNA: TGCAGTGCTAGAGACCCCTCGGTCGTCAACACTGAAGCTTTCTTT. This translates into CSARDPSVVNTEAFF.

This clonotype showed up just a few times. The chain combines TRBV6-6 with TRBJ1-6; D call uncertain. V was cut by 7 bases and J by 6 bases, with 16 bases left in between. The CDR3 sequence is 15 residues long. Germline CDR1 MNHNY, CDR2 SVGAGI (reference sequence). The CDR3 DNA follows: TGTGCCAGCACCTCTCGGGGTTTAAGTAATTCACCCCTCCACTTT. Amino acids: CASTSRGLSNSPLHF.

This chain uses TRBV20-1 with TRBJ1-2; no definite D call. This CDR3 comprises 13 residues. Deletions cut 0 bases from V and 5 bases from J, with 10 bases between. Germline V CDR1 and CDR2: DFQATT, SNEGSKA (reference sequence). CDR3 protein: CSARENSDYGYTF. The CDR3, as DNA: TGCAGTGCTAGAGAGAACAGCGATTATGGCTACACCTTC.